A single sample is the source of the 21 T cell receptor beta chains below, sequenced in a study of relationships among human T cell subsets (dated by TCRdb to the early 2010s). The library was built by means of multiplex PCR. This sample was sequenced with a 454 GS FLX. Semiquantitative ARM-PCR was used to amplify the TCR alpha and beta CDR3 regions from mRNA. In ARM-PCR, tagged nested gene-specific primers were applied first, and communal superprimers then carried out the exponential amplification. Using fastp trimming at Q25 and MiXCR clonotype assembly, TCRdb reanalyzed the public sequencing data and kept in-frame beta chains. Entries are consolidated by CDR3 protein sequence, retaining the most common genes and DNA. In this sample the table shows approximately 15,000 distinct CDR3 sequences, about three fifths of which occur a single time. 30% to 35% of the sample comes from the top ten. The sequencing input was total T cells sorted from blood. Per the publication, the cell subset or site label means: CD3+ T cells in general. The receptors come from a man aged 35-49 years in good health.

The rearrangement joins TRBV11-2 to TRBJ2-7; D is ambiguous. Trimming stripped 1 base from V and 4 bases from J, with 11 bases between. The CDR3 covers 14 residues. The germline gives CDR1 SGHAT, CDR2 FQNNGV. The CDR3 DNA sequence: TGTGCCAGCAGCTTAGTTGGGGTCCCTTACGAGCAGTACTTC. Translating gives CASSLVGVPYEQYF.

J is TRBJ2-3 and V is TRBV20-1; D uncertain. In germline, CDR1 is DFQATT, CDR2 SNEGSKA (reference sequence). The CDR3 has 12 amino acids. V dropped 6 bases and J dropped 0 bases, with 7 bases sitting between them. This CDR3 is CSAKDSTDTQYF. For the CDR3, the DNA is TGCAGTGCGAAAGATAGCACAGATACGCAGTATTTT.

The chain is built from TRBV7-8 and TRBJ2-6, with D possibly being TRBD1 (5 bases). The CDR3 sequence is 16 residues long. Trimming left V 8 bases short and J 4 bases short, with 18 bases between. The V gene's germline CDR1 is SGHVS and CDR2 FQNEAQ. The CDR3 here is CASRDRTFSGANVLTF. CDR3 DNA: TGTGCCAGCCGAGACAGAACCTTCTCGGGGGCCAACGTCCTGACTTTC.

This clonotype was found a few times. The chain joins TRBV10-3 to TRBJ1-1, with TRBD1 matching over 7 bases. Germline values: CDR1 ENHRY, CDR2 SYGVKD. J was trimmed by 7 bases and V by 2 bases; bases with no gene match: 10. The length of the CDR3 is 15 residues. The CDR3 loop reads CAISEQTGILIEAFF. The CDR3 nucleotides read TGTGCCATCAGTGAGCAGACAGGGATATTGATTGAAGCTTTCTTT.

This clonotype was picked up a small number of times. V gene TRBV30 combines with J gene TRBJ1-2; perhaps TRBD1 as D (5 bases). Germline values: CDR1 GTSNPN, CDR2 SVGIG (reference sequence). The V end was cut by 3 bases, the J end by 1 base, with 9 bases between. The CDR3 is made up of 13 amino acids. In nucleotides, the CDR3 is TGTGCCTGGAGCGAGCAGGGTAACTATGGCTACACCTTC. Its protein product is CAWSEQGNYGYTF.

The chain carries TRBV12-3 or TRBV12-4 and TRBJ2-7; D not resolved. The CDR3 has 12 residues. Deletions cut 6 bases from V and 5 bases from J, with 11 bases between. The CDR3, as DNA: TGTGCCAGCAGCCCGTTCGTGGACGAGCAGTACTTC. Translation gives CASSPFVDEQYF.

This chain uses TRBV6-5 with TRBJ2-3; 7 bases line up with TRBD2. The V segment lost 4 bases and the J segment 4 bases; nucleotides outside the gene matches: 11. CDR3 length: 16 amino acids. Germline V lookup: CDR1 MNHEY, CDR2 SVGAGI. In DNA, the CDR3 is TGTGCCAGCAGTTGGGGTCCCCGGCTAGCGGCAGATACGCAGTATTTT. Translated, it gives CASSWGPRLAADTQYF.

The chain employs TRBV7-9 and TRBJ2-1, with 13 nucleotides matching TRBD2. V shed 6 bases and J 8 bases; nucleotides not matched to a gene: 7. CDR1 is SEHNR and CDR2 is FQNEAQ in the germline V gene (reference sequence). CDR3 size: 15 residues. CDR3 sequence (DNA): TGTGCCAGCAGTCGACTAGCGGGAGGCCGGGATGAGCAGTTCTTC. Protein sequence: CASSRLAGGRDEQFF.

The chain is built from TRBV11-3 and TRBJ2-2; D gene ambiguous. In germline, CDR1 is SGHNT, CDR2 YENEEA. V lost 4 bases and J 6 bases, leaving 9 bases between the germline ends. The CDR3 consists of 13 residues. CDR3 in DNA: TGTGCCAGCAGCTGGTCTGGGGCCGGGGAGCTGTTTTTT. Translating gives CASSWSGAGELFF.

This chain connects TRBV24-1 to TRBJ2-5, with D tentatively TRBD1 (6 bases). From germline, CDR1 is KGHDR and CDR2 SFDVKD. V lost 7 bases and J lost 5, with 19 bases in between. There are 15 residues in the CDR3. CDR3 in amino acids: CATRPYDRPGETQYF. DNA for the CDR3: TGTGCCACCAGGCCGTACGACAGGCCGGGGGAGACCCAGTACTTC.

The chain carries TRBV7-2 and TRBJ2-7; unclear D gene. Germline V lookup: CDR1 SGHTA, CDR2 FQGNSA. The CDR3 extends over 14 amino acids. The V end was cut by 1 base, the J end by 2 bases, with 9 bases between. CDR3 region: CASSLGPAAYEQYF. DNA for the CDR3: TGTGCCAGCAGCTTAGGGCCGGCAGCCTACGAGCAGTACTTC.

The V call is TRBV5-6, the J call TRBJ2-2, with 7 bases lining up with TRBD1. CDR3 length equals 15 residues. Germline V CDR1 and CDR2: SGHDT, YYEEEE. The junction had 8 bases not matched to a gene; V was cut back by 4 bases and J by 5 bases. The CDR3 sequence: CASSPTTGRTGELFF. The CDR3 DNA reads TGTGCCAGCAGCCCTACGACAGGGCGGACCGGGGAGCTGTTTTTT.

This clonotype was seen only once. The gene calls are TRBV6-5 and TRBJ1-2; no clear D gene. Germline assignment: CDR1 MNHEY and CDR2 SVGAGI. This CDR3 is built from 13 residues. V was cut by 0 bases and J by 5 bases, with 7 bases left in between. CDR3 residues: CASSYSPEYGYTF. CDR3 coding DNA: TGTGCCAGCAGTTACTCCCCAGAATATGGCTACACCTTC.

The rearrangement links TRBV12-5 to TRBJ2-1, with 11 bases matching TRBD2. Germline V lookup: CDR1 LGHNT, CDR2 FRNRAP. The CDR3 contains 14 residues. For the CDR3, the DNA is TGTGCCTCCTCAACTAGCGGGAGTGTGAATGAGCAGTTCTTC. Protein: CASSTSGSVNEQFF. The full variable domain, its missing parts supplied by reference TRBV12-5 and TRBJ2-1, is DARVTQTPRHKVTEMGQEVTMRCQPILGHNTVFWYRQTMMQGLELLAYFRNRAPLDDSGMPKDRFSAEMPDATLATLKIQPSEPRDSAVYFCASSTSGSVNEQFFGPGTRLTVL.

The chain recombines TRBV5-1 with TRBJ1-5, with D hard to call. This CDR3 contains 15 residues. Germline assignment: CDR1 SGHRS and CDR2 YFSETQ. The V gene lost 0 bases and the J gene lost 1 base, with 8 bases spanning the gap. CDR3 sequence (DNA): TGCGCCAGCAGCTTGGACGGGGTCAGCAATCAGCCCCAGCATTTT. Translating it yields CASSLDGVSNQPQHF.

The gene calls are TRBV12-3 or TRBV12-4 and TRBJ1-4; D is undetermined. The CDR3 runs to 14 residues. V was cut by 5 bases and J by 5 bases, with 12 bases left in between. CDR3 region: CASSLINTNEKLFF. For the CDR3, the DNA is TGTGCCAGCAGTCTCATAAATACGAATGAAAAACTGTTTTTT.

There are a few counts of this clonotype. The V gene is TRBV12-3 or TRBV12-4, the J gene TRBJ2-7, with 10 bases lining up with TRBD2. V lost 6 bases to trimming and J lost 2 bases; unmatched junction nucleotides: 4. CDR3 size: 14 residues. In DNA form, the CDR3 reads TGTGCCAGCAGCCCTCTAGCGGGAGCCTACGAGCAGTACTTC. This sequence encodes CASSPLAGAYEQYF.

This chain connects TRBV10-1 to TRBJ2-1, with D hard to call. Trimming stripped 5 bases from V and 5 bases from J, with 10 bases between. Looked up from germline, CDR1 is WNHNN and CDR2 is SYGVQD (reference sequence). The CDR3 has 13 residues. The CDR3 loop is CASSMGTDNEQFF. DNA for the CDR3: TGCGCCAGCAGTATGGGAACGGACAATGAGCAGTTCTTC.

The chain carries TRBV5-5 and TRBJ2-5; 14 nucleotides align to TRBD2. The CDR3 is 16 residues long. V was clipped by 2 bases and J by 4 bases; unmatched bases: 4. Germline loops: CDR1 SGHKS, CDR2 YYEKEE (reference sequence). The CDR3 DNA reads TGTGCCAGCAGCTTCCCGACTAGCGGGGGGGCAGAGACCCAGTACTTC. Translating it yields CASSFPTSGGAETQYF.

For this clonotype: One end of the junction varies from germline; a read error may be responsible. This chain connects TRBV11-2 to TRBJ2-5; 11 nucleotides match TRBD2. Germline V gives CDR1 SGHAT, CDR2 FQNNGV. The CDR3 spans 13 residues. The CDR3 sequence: CASSSGLAETQCF. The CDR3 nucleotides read TGTGCCAGCAGCTCGGGACTAGCGGAGACCCAGTGCTTC.

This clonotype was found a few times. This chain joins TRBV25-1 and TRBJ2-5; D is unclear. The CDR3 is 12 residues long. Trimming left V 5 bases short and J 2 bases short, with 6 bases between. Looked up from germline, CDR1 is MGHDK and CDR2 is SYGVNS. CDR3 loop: CASSIGQETQYF. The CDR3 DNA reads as TGTGCCAGCAGTATAGGGCAAGAGACCCAGTACTTC.